Listed below are T cell receptor beta chains from one sample, sequenced in a study of blood T cell repertoires in COVID-19. Using immunoSEQ multiplex PCR, the repertoire was profiled, and TCRdb retains in-frame clones only, with some absent. The table has roughly 120,000 clones, about 85% seen once. Sample: peripheral blood. Receptor source: a human donor in a cohort sampled during active COVID-19. Each CDR3 is given with its conserved first and last residue. A D gene is named only where the DNA matches it firmly. Only part of the rows carry a size: once, few, many, or a class if the clone is expanded.

d_call	v_call	clone_size	j_call	cdr3_aa	cdr3_nt
NA	TRBV7-9	NA	TRBJ2-4	CASSLGAGGQNIQYF	TGTGCCAGCAGCTTGGGTGCGGGCGGCCAAAACATTCAGTACTTC
TRBD2	TRBV6-4	NA	TRBJ2-3	CASSAPGLAGGPTDTQYF	TGTGCCAGCAGTGCTCCGGGACTAGCGGGAGGGCCCACAGATACGCAGTATTTT
NA	TRBV5-1	NA	TRBJ2-5	CASSLVGEETQYF	TGCGCCAGCAGCTTGGTGGGAGAAGAGACCCAGTACTTC
NA	TRBV6-5	NA	TRBJ2-7	CASSWDTSSYEQYF	TGTGCCAGCAGTTGGGACACGAGCTCCTACGAGCAGTACTTC
NA	TRBV5-1	NA	TRBJ2-3	CASSLGRGPDTQYF	TGCGCCAGCAGCTTGGGGAGGGGCCCAGATACGCAGTATTTT
TRBD1	TRBV4-1	once	TRBJ2-7	CASSQDLQTGPVDEQYF	TGCGCCAGCAGCCAAGATCTCCAGACAGGGCCGGTGGACGAGCAGTACTTC
NA	TRBV29-1	NA	TRBJ1-5	CSVVGGGNQPQHF	TGCAGCGTTGTTGGGGGGGGCAATCAGCCCCAGCATTTT
NA	TRBV5-1	NA	TRBJ2-1	CASSLVQGPSEQFF	TGCGCCAGCAGCTTGGTACAGGGACCAAGTGAGCAGTTCTTC
TRBD2	TRBV5-1	once	TRBJ2-1	CASSGEGLAGTITYNEQFF	TGCGCCAGCAGCGGGGAGGGACTAGCGGGCACAATCACCTACAATGAGCAGTTCTTC
NA	TRBV7-8	NA	TRBJ1-2	CASSPSGRYGYTF	TGTGCCAGCAGCCCGAGTGGGAGGTATGGCTACACCTTC
TRBD2	TRBV7-9	NA	TRBJ2-3	CASSGDSGGRRTDTQYF	TGTGCCAGCAGCGGAGATAGCGGGGGGCGCCGCACAGATACGCAGTATTTT
TRBD2	TRBV5-4	NA	TRBJ2-2	CASSLGIAGGPTGELFF	TGTGCCAGCAGCTTGGGCATAGCGGGGGGGCCCACCGGGGAGCTGTTTTTT
NA	TRBV6-5	NA	TRBJ2-7	CASNNGYEQYF	TGTGCCAGCAACAACGGGTACGAGCAGTACTTC
NA	TRBV4-1	NA	TRBJ2-5	CASSLPAGRGETQYF	TGCGCCAGCAGCCTCCCTGCGGGCAGGGGAGAGACCCAGTACTTC
TRBD1	TRBV4-1	NA	TRBJ2-2	CASSQDAGQGANTGELFF	TGCGCCAGCAGCCAAGACGCGGGACAGGGGGCAAACACCGGGGAGCTGTTTTTT
TRBD2	TRBV5-1	once	TRBJ2-1	CASSLAIAGGYNEQFF	TGCGCCAGCAGCTTGGCAATAGCGGGAGGCTACAATGAGCAGTTCTTC
NA	TRBV11-3	NA	TRBJ2-7	CASSSFGRSSYEQYF	TGTGCCAGCAGCTCTTTCGGAAGGAGCTCCTACGAGCAGTACTTC
NA	TRBV9	NA	TRBJ2-5	CASSAMVGGQETQYF	TGTGCCAGCAGCGCTATGGTAGGGGGCCAAGAGACCCAGTACTTC
NA	TRBV5-8	NA	TRBJ1-4	CASEPNFNEKLFF	TGTGCCAGCGAGCCAAACTTTAATGAAAAACTGTTTTTT
TRBD1	TRBV7-2	NA	TRBJ1-5	CASSSGQGNQPQHF	TGTGCCAGCAGCTCGGGACAGGGCAATCAGCCCCAGCATTTT
TRBD1	TRBV6-4	NA	TRBJ1-2	CASSPGTGFRGYTF	TGTGCCAGCAGCCCCGGGACAGGGTTTCGTGGCTACACCTTC
NA	TRBV27	few	TRBJ1-2	CASSSTPRQTVNYGYTF	TGTGCCAGCAGTTCCACCCCCCGGCAGACAGTTAACTATGGCTACACCTTC
NA	TRBV19	NA	TRBJ1-2	CASSIQGRDYGYTF	TGTGCCAGTAGTATACAGGGTCGCGACTATGGCTACACCTTC
NA	TRBV5-5	few	TRBJ2-7	CASSWDLSYEQYF	TGTGCCAGCAGCTGGGACTTATCCTACGAGCAGTACTTC
NA	TRBV2	NA	TRBJ1-2	CASTVVVSDGYTF	TGTGCCAGCACTGTAGTGGTTAGTGATGGCTACACCTTC
TRBD1	TRBV20-1	NA	TRBJ1-2	CSASLEETGLYGYTF	TGCAGTGCTAGTTTGGAGGAGACAGGGCTCTATGGCTACACCTTC
TRBD2	TRBV6-5	NA	TRBJ2-1	CASSYSGTRDEQFF	TGTGCCAGCAGTTACTCGGGGACTAGGGATGAGCAGTTCTTC
TRBD2	TRBV27	NA	TRBJ2-3	CASSFLGGRLTDTQYF	TGTGCCAGCAGTTTTTTGGGCGGGAGACTCACAGATACGCAGTATTTT
NA	TRBV5-5	NA	TRBJ1-6	CASILGQSNSPLHF	TGTGCCAGCATCCTTGGACAAAGTAATTCACCCCTCCACTTT
NA	TRBV5-1	NA	TRBJ2-5	CASREGYPDQETQYF	TGCGCCAGCAGGGAGGGTTATCCCGACCAAGAGACCCAGTACTTC
NA	TRBV6-5	NA	TRBJ1-1	CASIPTLTRTEAFF	TGTGCCAGCATACCCACGCTCACGAGGACTGAAGCTTTCTTT